This passage covers 26 T cell receptor beta chains from one sample sequenced in a study of CD8+ T cells in alopecia areata. As for treatment: oral pan-JAK inhibitor, 5-10 mg twice daily. As the sequencing template, cDNA was produced by extracting RNA and reverse transcribing it. Clones were read by immunoSEQ multiplex PCR, and TCRdb kept only the in-frame ones, dropping some. The sample lists 150,000 to 200,000 clones, around 60% occurring once. The sequences come from CD4+ T cells sorted from blood, collected at approximately week 49, from a patient treated with tofacitinib. The receptor set was obtained from a human donor with alopecia areata.

The chain carries TRBV23-1 and TRBJ1-1; D remains ambiguous. TRBV23-1 is an open reading frame, and its role is uncertain. The CDR3 sequence is 14 residues long. The V and J ends lost 0 bases and 8 bases respectively, with 13 bases between them. CDR3 loop: CASSQSPLEGEAFF. The CDR3 nucleotides are TGCGCCAGCAGTCAATCCCCTTTGGAGGGAGAAGCTTTCTTT.

The chain carries TRBV6-5 and TRBJ2-5, with D uncertain. Looked up from germline, CDR1 is MNHEY and CDR2 is SVGAGI. The CDR3 consists of 14 residues. V lost 0 bases and J lost 3, with 8 bases in between. The DNA of the CDR3 is TGTGCCAGCAGTTACTCGTTTGGGAAAGAGACCCAGTACTTC. Its translation: CASSYSFGKETQYF.

This clone showed up just a few times. The CDR3 protein is CSVDGFNTGELFF. The CDR3 DNA is TGCAGCGTTGATGGCTTTAACACCGGGGAGCTGTTTTTT. The V call is TRBV29-1, the J call TRBJ2-2; no clear D. Trimming left V 3 bases short and J 2 bases short, with 7 bases between. In germline, CDR1 is SQVTM, CDR2 ANQGSEA. CDR3 size: 13 residues.

J is TRBJ2-4 and V is TRBV11-2; 10 positions agree with TRBD2. V shed 3 bases and J 6 bases; nucleotides not matched to a gene: 8. The length of the CDR3 is 16 residues. CDR1 is SGHAT, CDR2 FQNNGV, per germline. In nucleotides, the CDR3 is TGTGCCAGCAGCTTCGAGCGGGGGGGCCTGGGAAACATTCAGTACTTC. Translating it yields CASSFERGGLGNIQYF.

This chain links TRBV29-1 with TRBJ2-7, with 10 bases identical to TRBD1. This CDR3 contains 13 residues. In germline, CDR1 is SQVTM, CDR2 ANQGSEA. V shed 8 bases and J 2 bases; nucleotides not matched to a gene: 6. As DNA, the CDR3 is TGCAGCATTTCCGGGACAGGGGCCTACGAGCAGTACTTC. Protein sequence: CSISGTGAYEQYF.

As concerns this clone: This CDR3 is also generated by other DNA sequences in the sample. The V and J genes are TRBV30 and TRBJ1-1; possible D gene TRBD1, 6 bases. Germline CDR1 is GTSNPN and CDR2 is SVGIG (reference sequence). CDR3 length equals 13 residues. V shed 0 bases and J shed 2 bases, with 7 bases lying between them. The CDR3 here is CAWSVGGNTEAFF. The CDR3 DNA reads as TGTGCCTGGAGTGTAGGGGGTAACACTGAAGCTTTCTTT.

The V gene is TRBV29-1, the J gene TRBJ2-3; 7 positions match TRBD1. Germline V lookup: CDR1 SQVTM, CDR2 ANQGSEA. CDR3 size: 15 residues. The J segment lost 2 bases and the V segment lost 3 bases, leaving 8 bases of the junction unmatched. The CDR3 here is CSVDAAQGLTDTQYF. The CDR3 DNA follows: TGCAGCGTTGACGCCGCACAGGGGCTCACAGATACGCAGTATTTT.

The V gene is TRBV2, the J gene TRBJ1-1; D gene ambiguous. V was pared by 10 bases and J by 1 base, with 13 bases between. The CDR3 consists of 13 residues. Germline V CDR1 and CDR2: SNHLY, FYNNEI. The CDR3 loop is CATRQESNTEAFF. The CDR3 nucleotides read TGTGCCACCAGACAAGAATCGAACACTGAAGCTTTCTTT.

This clone was seen a handful of times. The chain joins TRBV6-1 to TRBJ1-1, with D maybe TRBD1 (6 bases). The CDR3 is made up of 16 amino acids. Trimming removed 0 bases at V and 5 bases at J, with 16 bases between. Germline V gene data show CDR1 as MNHNS and CDR2 as SASEGT. The DNA for the CDR3 is TGTGCCAGCAGTGAAGCGCGATTTCAGGGGATGACTGAAGCTTTCTTT. This translates into CASSEARFQGMTEAFF.

This chain joins TRBV29-1 and TRBJ2-2, with 10 bases fitting TRBD1. The CDR3 extends over 15 amino acids. Trimming cost V 0 bases and J 8 bases; bases outside gene matches: 6. Germline V gene lookup returns CDR1 SQVTM and CDR2 ANQGSEA. In DNA form, the CDR3 reads TGCAGCGTTGAAGAGACGACAGGGGGCCGTGGGGAGCTGTTTTTT. Encoded protein: CSVEETTGGRGELFF.

This clone was detected only once. The rearrangement links TRBV5-1 to TRBJ2-3; D gene uncertain. Germline assignment: CDR1 SGHRS and CDR2 YFSETQ. This CDR3 has 14 residues. The germline V and J ends were trimmed by 0 bases and 2 bases, with 7 bases remaining between them. The CDR3 bases are TGCGCCAGCAGCTTGGGGGGTTCCACAGATACGCAGTATTTT. The encoded protein is CASSLGGSTDTQYF.

This clone was counted between two and nine times. The chain employs TRBV29-1 and TRBJ2-5; 8 bases line up with TRBD1. The V segment lost 4 bases and the J segment 4 bases; nucleotides outside the gene matches: 2. CDR1 is SQVTM, CDR2 ANQGSEA, per germline. The CDR3 has 12 amino acids. For the CDR3, the DNA is TGCAGCGTTGCAGGGGGCTCAGAGACCCAGTACTTC. Its translation is CSVAGGSETQYF.

This chain links TRBV29-1 with TRBJ2-1; D may match TRBD1 or TRBD2 (6 bases each). With 0 bases removed from V and 6 bases from J, the gap between germline ends came to 12 bases. The germline V gene encodes CDR1 SQVTM and CDR2 ANQGSEA. The CDR3 covers 14 residues. CDR3 DNA sequence: TGCAGCGTTGAAGATCCTCGGGGGCCCAATGAGCAGTTCTTC. Translated, it gives CSVEDPRGPNEQFF.

This chain joins TRBV29-1 and TRBJ2-5, with D possibly being TRBD1 (6 bases). The V end lost 2 bases, the J end lost 4 bases, and 8 bases lay between the germline ends. This CDR3 comprises 12 residues. Germline V gives CDR1 SQVTM, CDR2 ANQGSEA. The CDR3 sequence is CSVETGSETQYF. CDR3 sequence (DNA): TGCAGCGTTGAAACAGGGTCAGAGACCCAGTACTTC. The full variable domain, rest sourced from reference TRBV29-1 and TRBJ2-5, is SAVISQKPSRDICQRGTSLTIQCQVDSQVTMMFWYRQQPGQSLTLIATANQGSEATYESGFVIDKFPISRPNLTFSTLTVSNMSPEDSSIYLCSVETGSETQYFGPGTRLLVL.

V and J are TRBV6-5 and TRBJ1-1, with D possibly TRBD1 on 5 matching bases. The germline CDR1 and CDR2 sequences are MNHEY and SVGAGI. The V end lost 6 bases, the J end lost 5 bases, and 16 bases lay between the germline ends. The CDR3 loop spans 14 amino acids. The CDR3 DNA follows: TGTGCCAGCAGCCCTGACCTGTGGGGGACTGAAGCTTTCTTT. Protein sequence: CASSPDLWGTEAFF.

This clone was seen a few times. The chain is built from TRBV2 and TRBJ1-1; 11 bases align to TRBD1. V shed 8 bases, J shed 6 bases, and the junction held 8 bases outside the gene matches. The germline CDR1 and CDR2 sequences are SNHLY and FYNNEI. CDR3 size: 14 residues. The CDR3 DNA follows: TGTGCCAGCGTGCGGGGGACAGGGGGTCCTGAAGCTTTCTTT. Its translation is CASVRGTGGPEAFF.

The chain is built from TRBV10-3 and TRBJ2-7; D is possibly TRBD2 (5 bases). Trimming shortened V by 3 bases and J by 4 bases, and 13 bases separated the two germline ends. Germline V gene data show CDR1 as ENHRY and CDR2 as SYGVKD. The CDR3 has 14 amino acids. CDR3 loop: CAISEEGKLYEQYF. The CDR3 nucleotides are TGTGCCATCAGTGAAGAGGGAAAACTATACGAGCAGTACTTC.

This rearrangement joins TRBV27 to TRBJ1-2; D call uncertain. CDR3 length: 13 amino acids. The ends were cut back, 5 bases at V and 9 bases at J, with 16 bases in the middle. Germline V gene data show CDR1 as MNHEY and CDR2 as SMNVEV (reference sequence). The CDR3 DNA reads TGTGCCAGCAGTACAAATACGAACCGGCGCTACACCTTC. This codes for CASSTNTNRRYTF.

This chain links TRBV5-1 with TRBJ2-5, with D possibly being TRBD1 or TRBD2 (5 bases each). There are 14 residues in the CDR3. Looked up from germline, CDR1 is SGHRS and CDR2 is YFSETQ. The germline V and J ends were trimmed by 1 base and 1 base, with 8 bases remaining between them. The CDR3 nucleotides are TGCGCCAGCAGCTTGTATGGGACCCAAGAGACCCAGTACTTC. This codes for CASSLYGTQETQYF.

This clone has only a few counts. The chain couples TRBV19 to TRBJ1-1; a weak D match, TRBD1 (5 bases). The CDR3 consists of 12 residues. Trimming stripped 3 bases from V and 7 bases from J, with 9 bases between. Germline values: CDR1 LNHDA, CDR2 SQIVND (reference sequence). DNA for the CDR3: TGTGCCAGTAGTATTGAGGGGCTTGAAGCTTTCTTT. Translation gives CASSIEGLEAFF.

The CDR3 DNA reads TGTGCCAGCAGCTTAACAGGGTGGGCTGAAGCTTTCTTT. This translates into CASSLTGWAEAFF. The J gene is TRBJ1-1, the V gene TRBV7-2; D possibly corresponds to TRBD1 (6 bases). The CDR3 extends over 13 amino acids. Trimming shortened V by 2 bases and J by 6 bases, and 10 bases separated the two germline ends. Germline CDR1 SGHTA, CDR2 FQGNSA.

The chain links TRBV14 to TRBJ1-1; the D gene is possibly TRBD1 (5 bases). Trimming cost V 1 base and J 3 bases, with 12 bases left between them. The V gene's germline CDR1 is SGHDN and CDR2 FVKESK. The CDR3 is 15 amino acids. The CDR3 DNA follows: TGTGCCAGCAGCCAAGTATGGGGGGGACACACTGAAGCTTTCTTT. It yields the protein CASSQVWGGHTEAFF.

The chain combines TRBV29-1 with TRBJ2-1; 9 bases align to TRBD2. The CDR3 spans 13 residues. Germline V lookup: CDR1 SQVTM, CDR2 ANQGSEA. V dropped 6 bases and J dropped 3; count of bases not matched to a gene: 3. CDR3 bases: TGCAGCGTATTTAGCGGGGGCTACAATGAGCAGTTCTTC. It codes for CSVFSGGYNEQFF.

The rearrangement links TRBV25-1 to TRBJ1-3; D remains unclear. The CDR3 runs to 15 residues. Deletions cut 5 bases from V and 1 base from J, with 12 bases between. Germline V lookup: CDR1 MGHDK, CDR2 SYGVNS. Here the CDR3 reads CASSKVGVSGNTIYF. In DNA form, the CDR3 reads TGTGCCAGCAGTAAGGTTGGGGTTTCTGGAAACACCATATATTTT.

The chain combines TRBV7-6 with TRBJ2-5; 11 bases are a match to TRBD2. This CDR3 region has 15 residues. Germline CDR1 and CDR2: SGHVS and FNYEAQ. Trimming at V came to 2 bases and at J to 1 base, leaving 0 bases not matched to a gene. The CDR3 here is CASSLLAGGQETQYF. The CDR3 DNA reads TGTGCCAGCAGCTTACTAGCGGGGGGCCAAGAGACCCAGTACTTC.

The chain combines TRBV13 with TRBJ1-4; TRBD1 might be the D (5 bases). V gave up 5 bases and J gave up 4 bases, with 14 bases separating them. Germline V CDR1 and CDR2: PRHDT, FYEKMQ (reference sequence). The CDR3 length is 15 residues. The CDR3 region is CASSPQGTVNEKLFF. For the CDR3, the DNA is TGTGCCAGCAGCCCGCAAGGGACGGTTAATGAAAAACTGTTTTTT.